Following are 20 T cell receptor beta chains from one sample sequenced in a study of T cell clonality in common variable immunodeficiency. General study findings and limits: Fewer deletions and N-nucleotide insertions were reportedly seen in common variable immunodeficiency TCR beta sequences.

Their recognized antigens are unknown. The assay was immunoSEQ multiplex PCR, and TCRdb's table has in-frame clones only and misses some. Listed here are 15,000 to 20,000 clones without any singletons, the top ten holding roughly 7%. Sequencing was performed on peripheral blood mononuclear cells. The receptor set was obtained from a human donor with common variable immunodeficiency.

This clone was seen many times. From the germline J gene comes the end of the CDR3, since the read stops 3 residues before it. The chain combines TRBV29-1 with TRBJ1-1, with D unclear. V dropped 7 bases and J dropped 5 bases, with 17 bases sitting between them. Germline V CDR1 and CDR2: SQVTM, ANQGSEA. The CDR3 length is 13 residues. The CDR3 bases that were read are TGCAGCGGAGGATCGCGGGGTAATACTGAA. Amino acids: CSGGSRGNTE. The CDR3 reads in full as CSGGSRGNTEAFF.

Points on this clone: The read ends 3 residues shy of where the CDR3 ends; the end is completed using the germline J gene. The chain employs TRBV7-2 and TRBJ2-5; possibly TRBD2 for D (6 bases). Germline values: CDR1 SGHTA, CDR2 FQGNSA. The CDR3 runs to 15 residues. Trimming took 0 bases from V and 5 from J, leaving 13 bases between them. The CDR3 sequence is CASSLARGEAETQYF. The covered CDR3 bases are TGTGCCAGCAGCTTAGCGCGAGGGGAGGCGGAGACC.

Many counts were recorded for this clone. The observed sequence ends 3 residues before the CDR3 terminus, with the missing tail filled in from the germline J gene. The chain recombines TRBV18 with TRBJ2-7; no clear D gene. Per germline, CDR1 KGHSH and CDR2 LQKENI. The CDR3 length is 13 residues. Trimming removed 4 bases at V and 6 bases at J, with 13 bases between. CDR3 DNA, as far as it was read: TGTGCCAGCTCACTCCAGTACAAGAGCGAG. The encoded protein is CASSLQYKSE. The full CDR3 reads CASSLQYKSEQYF.

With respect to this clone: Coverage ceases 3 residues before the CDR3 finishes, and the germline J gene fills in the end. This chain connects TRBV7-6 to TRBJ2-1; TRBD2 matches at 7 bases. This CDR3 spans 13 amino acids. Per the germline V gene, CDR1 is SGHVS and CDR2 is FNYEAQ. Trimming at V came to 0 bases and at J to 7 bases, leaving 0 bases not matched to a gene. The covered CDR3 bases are TGTGCCAGCAGCTTAGCGCGGGAGAATGAG. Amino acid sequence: CASSLARENE. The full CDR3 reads CASSLARENEQFF.

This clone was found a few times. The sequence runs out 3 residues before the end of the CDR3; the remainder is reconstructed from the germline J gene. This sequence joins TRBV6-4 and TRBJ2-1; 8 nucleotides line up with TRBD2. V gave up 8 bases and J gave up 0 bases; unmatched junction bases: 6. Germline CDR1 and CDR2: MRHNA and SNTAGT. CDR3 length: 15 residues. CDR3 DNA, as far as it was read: TGTGCCAGCTCCCGCGGGGGGAACTCCTACAATGAG. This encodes CASSRGGNSYNE. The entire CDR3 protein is CASSRGGNSYNEQFF.

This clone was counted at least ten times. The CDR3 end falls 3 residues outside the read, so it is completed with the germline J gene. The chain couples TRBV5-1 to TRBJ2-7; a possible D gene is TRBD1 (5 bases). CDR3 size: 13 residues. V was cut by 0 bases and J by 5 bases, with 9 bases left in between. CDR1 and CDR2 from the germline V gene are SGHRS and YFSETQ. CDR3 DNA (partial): TGCGCCAGCAGCTTGGGGGGCAGGGACGAG. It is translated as CASSLGGRDE. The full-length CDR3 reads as CASSLGGRDEQYF.

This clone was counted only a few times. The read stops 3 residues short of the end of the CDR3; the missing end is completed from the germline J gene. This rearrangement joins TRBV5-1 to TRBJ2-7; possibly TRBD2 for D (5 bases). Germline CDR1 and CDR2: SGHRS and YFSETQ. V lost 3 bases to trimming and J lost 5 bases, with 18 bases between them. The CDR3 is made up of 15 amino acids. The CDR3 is CASSSAPRGLDEQYF. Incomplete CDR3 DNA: TGCGCCAGCAGCTCGGCCCCGAGAGGGTTAGACGAG.

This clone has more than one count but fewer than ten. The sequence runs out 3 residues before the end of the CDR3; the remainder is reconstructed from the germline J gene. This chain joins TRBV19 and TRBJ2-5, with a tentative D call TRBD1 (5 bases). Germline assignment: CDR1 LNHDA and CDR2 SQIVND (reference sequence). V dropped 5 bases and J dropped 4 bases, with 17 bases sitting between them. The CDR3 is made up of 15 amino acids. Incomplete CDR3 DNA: TGTGCCAGTAGTCCACACACAGGATTGGGAGAGACC. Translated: CASSPHTGLGET. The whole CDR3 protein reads CASSPHTGLGETQYF. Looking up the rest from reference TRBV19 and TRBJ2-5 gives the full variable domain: DGGITQSPKYLFRKEGQNVTLSCEQNLNHDAMYWYRQDPGQGLRLIYYSQIVNDFQKGDIAEGYSVSREKKESFPLTVTSAQKNPTAFYLCASSPHTGLGETQYFGPGTRLLVL.

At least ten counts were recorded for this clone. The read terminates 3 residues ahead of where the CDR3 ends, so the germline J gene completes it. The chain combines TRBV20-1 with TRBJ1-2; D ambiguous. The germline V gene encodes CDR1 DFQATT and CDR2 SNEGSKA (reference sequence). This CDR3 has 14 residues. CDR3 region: CSASGDSVSRGYTF. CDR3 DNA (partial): TGCAGTGCTAGCGGAGACTCGGTGTCGAGAGGC.

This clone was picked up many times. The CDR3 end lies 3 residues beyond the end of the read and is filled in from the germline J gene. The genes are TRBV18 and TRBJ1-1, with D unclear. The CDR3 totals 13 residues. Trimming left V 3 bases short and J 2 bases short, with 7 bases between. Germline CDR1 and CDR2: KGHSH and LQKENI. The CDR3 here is CASSPGGNTEAFF. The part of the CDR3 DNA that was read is TGTGCCAGCTCACCCGGCGGAAACACTGAA.

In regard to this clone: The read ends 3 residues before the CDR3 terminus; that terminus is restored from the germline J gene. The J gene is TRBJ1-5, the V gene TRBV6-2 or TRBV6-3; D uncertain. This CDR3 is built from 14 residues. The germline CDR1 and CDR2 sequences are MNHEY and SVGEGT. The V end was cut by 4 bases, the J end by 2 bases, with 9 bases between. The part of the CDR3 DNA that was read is TGTGCCAGCAGTTCGGGTAGTGGCAATCAGCCC. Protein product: CASSSGSGNQP. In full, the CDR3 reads CASSSGSGNQPQHF.

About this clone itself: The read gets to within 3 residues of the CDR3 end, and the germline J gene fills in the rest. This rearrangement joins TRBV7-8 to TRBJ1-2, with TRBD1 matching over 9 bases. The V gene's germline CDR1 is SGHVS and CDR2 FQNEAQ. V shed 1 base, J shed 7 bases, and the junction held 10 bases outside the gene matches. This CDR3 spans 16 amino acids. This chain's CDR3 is CASSLVVQGAQGGYTF. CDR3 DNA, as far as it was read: TGTGCCAGCAGCTTAGTAGTACAGGGGGCACAGGGTGGC. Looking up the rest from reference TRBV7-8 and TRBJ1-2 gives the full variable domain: GAGVSQSPRYKVAKRGQDVALRCDPISGHVSLFWYQQALGQGPEFLTYFQNEAQLDKSGLPSDRFFAERPEGSVSTLKIQRTQQEDSAVYLCASSLVVQGAQGGYTFGSGTRLTVV.

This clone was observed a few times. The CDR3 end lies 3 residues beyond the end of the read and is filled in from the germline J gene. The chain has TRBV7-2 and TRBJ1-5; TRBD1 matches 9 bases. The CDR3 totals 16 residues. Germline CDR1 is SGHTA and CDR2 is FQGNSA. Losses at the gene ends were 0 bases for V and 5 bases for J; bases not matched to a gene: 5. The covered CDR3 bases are TGTGCCAGCAGCTTAGCGGGGACAGGGAGGGATCAGCCC. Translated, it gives CASSLAGTGRDQP. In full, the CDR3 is CASSLAGTGRDQPQHF. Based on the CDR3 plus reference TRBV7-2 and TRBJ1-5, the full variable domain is GAGVSQSPSNKVTEKGKDVELRCDPISGHTALYWYRQSLGQGLEFLIYFQGNSAPDKSGLPSDRFSAERTGGSVSTLTIQRTQQEDSAVYLCASSLAGTGRDQPQHFGDGTRLSIL.

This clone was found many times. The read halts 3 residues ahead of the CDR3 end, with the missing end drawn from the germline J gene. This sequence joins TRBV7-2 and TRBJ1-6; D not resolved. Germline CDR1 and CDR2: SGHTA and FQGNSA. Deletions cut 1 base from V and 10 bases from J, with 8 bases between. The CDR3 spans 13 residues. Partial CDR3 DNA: TGTGCCAGCAGCTTAGGTAGCGGGTCACCC. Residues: CASSLGSGSP. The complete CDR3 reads CASSLGSGSPLHF.

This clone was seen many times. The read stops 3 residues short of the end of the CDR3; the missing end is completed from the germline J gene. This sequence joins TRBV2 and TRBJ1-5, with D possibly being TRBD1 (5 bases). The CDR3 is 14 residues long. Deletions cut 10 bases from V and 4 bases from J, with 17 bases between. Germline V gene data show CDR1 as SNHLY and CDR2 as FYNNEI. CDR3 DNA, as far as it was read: TGTGCCACCTCGCCTTGGAGGGGTAATCAGCCC. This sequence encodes CATSPWRGNQP. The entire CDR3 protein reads CATSPWRGNQPQHF.

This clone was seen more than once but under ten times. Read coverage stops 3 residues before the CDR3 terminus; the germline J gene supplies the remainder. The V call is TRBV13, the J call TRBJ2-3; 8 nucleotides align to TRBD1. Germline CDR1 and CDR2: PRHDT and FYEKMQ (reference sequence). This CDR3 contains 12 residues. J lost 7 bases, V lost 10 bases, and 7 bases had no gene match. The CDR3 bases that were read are TGTGCCACCACACAGGGGGTTAATACG. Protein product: CATTQGVNT. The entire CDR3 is CATTQGVNTQYF. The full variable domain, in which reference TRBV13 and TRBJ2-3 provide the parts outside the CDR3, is AAGVIQSPRHLIKEKRETATLKCYPIPRHDTVYWYQQGPGQDPQFLISFYEKMQSDKGSIPDRFSAQQFSDYHSELNMSSLELGDSALYFCATTQGVNTQYFGPGTRLTVL.

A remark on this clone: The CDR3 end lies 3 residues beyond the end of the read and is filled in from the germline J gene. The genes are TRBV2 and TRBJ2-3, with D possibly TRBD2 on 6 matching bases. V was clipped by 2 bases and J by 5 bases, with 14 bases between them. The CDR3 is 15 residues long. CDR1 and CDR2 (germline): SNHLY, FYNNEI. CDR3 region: CASSESSGGRDTQYF. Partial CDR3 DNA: TGTGCCAGCAGTGAAAGTTCCGGGGGAAGAGATACG.

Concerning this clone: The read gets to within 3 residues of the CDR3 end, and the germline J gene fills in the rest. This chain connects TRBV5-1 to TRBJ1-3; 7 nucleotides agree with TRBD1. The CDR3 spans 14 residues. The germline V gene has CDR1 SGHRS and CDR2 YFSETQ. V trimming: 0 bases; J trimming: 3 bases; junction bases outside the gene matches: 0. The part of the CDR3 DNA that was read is TGCGCCAGCAGCTTGGCAGGGGGTGGAAACACC. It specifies CASSLAGGGNT. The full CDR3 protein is CASSLAGGGNTIYF.

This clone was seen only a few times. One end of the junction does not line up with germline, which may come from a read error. The CDR3: CGAREGLAQETQYF. The CDR3 DNA, read in part, is TGCGGTGCTAGAGAGGGTCTAGCGCAAGAGACC. The rearrangement joins TRBV20-1 to TRBJ2-5, with D tentatively TRBD2 (6 bases). Read data end 3 residues before the CDR3 end; the end is taken from the germline J gene. CDR1 and CDR2 from the germline V gene are DFQATT and SNEGSKA (reference sequence). The CDR3 has 14 amino acids.

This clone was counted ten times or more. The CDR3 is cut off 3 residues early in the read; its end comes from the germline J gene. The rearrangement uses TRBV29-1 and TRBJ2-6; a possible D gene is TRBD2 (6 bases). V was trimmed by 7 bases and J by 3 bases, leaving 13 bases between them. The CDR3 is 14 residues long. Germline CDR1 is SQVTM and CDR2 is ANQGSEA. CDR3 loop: CSALTGVGANVLTF. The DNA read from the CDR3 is TGCAGCGCTCTGACGGGGGTTGGGGCCAACGTC.